This T cell receptor beta chain appears in the sequencing data of a study of prognosis after radiotherapy for stage I lung cancer. Study-level information: Newly diagnosed primary stage I lung tumors occurred in some 14 patients, and oligometastatic NSCLC after surgical resection of the primary tumor occurred in 4 or 5. Patients received 3 to 5 SBRT fractions with a biologically effective dose of at least 100 Gy.

This clonotype has a count of ten or more. Its matching antigen is unknown. Genomic DNA was the source, and TCR beta CDR3 was amplified from it by two-round multiplex PCR. The first PCR round targeted every TRBV and TRBJ gene with specific primers. Each CDR3 protein is one row after TCRdb ran MiXCR on the multiplex PCR reads. The table shows about 31,000 distinct CDR3 sequences, with about 33% occurring only once. General study points: Lower Shannon entropy after stereotactic body radiation therapy was observed in patients who went on to develop distant metastases.

V lost 0 bases and J lost 1, with 9 bases in between. This CDR3 region has 15 residues. CDR1 and CDR2 from the germline V gene are MNHEY and SVGEGT. This sequence was found in a donor aged 50 or older with non-small cell lung cancer. The starting material was PBMCs, obtained before or after stereotactic body radiation therapy (not recorded which). The rearrangement joins TRBV6-2 or TRBV6-3 to TRBJ2-5; D could derive from TRBD1 or TRBD2 (5 bases each). In DNA, the CDR3 is TGTGCCAGCAGTTACTCCGGGGCAGCCCAAGAGACCCAGTACTTC. It specifies CASSYSGAAQETQYF.